Each of the 27 T cell receptor beta chains below was sequenced from the same sample in a study of shared clonotypes between healthy human individuals. Profiling relied on immunoSEQ multiplex PCR, and the TCRdb table lists in-frame clones only, not all of them. Here the sample spans about 1.1 million clones, approximately 80% being singletons. The sequenced sample was memory CD4+ T cells from PBMCs. The sample's subset: CD45RA-negative fraction. These TCRs come from a man aged 18 to 29 in good health. Some clones in this sample may be carry-over from other donors' samples.

The V and J genes are TRBV27 and TRBJ2-7, with D maybe TRBD2 (6 bases). Trimming left V 2 bases short and J 4 bases short, with 9 bases between. The CDR3 is made up of 13 amino acids. Germline CDR1 MNHEY, CDR2 SMNVEV (reference sequence). CDR3 amino acids: CASSLGGSYEQYF. The CDR3, as DNA: TGTGCCAGCAGTTTAGGGGGGTCTTACGAGCAGTACTTC.

The rearrangement uses TRBV9 and TRBJ2-3, with D possibly called TRBD1 or TRBD2 (6 bases each). Germline lookup yields CDR1 SGDLS and CDR2 YYNGEE. The CDR3 extends over 15 amino acids. V gave up 3 bases and J gave up 2 bases, with 13 bases separating them. The CDR3 here is CASSARGDTTDTQYF. In nucleotides, the CDR3 is TGTGCCAGCAGCGCAAGGGGGGACACCACAGATACGCAGTATTTT.

The J gene is TRBJ2-1, the V gene TRBV4-2; D is unresolved. Looked up from germline, CDR1 is LGHNA and CDR2 is YNFKEQ. This CDR3 is built from 13 residues. The V end lost 5 bases, the J end lost 5 bases, and 10 bases lay between the germline ends. For the CDR3, the DNA is TGTGCCAGCAGCTTAGGTAGGAACAATGAGCAGTTCTTC. Its translation: CASSLGRNNEQFF.

This chain uses TRBV9 with TRBJ2-7; 9 bases are shared with TRBD1. CDR1 and CDR2 from the germline V gene are SGDLS and YYNGEE. CDR3 length: 17 amino acids. V gave up 3 bases and J gave up 5 bases; unmatched junction bases: 15. The CDR3 protein is CASSASLPGQGAHEQYF. The DNA of the CDR3 is TGTGCCAGCAGCGCCAGCCTTCCGGGACAGGGTGCCCACGAGCAGTACTTC. The full variable domain, rest sourced from reference TRBV9 and TRBJ2-7, is DSGVTQTPKHLITATGQRVTLRCSPRSGDLSVYWYQQSLDQGLQFLIQYYNGEERAKGNILERFSAQQFPDLHSELNLSSLELGDSALYFCASSASLPGQGAHEQYFGPGTRLTVT.

Comment on this clone: Other DNA sequences in this sample translate to the same CDR3. The chain uses TRBV28 and TRBJ2-5; 7 nucleotides line up with TRBD1. The CDR3 loop spans 14 amino acids. J was trimmed by 5 bases and V by 5 bases; bases with no gene match: 8. CDR1 and CDR2 from the germline V gene are MDHEN and SYDVKM. CDR3: CASSPAGGRETQYF. In DNA, the CDR3 is TGTGCCAGCAGTCCCGCAGGGGGAAGGGAGACCCAGTACTTC.

This clone was detected many times. Distinct nucleotide sequences in the sample also encode this CDR3. V gene TRBV5-6 combines with J gene TRBJ2-5; D perhaps matches TRBD1 (8 bases). CDR3 size: 14 residues. Looked up from germline, CDR1 is SGHDT and CDR2 is YYEEEE. The ends were cut back, 3 bases at V and 5 bases at J, with 14 bases in the middle. CDR3 in amino acids: CASSSGQGGETQYF. CDR3 nucleotides: TGTGCCAGCAGCTCAGGACAGGGAGGGGAGACCCAGTACTTC.

With respect to this clone: A much larger clone lies one base from this, so it may be a read error. The genes are TRBV5-6 and TRBJ2-5; TRBD2 matches 11 bases. The ends lost 6 bases at V and 2 bases at J; junction bases unmatched: 3. The CDR3 loop spans 14 amino acids. The V gene's germline CDR1 is SGHDT and CDR2 YYEEEE. The CDR3 region is CASMGLAAQETQYF. CDR3 in DNA: TGTGCCAGCATGGGACTAGCGGCACAAGAGACCCAGTACTTC.

This clone has only a few counts. The chain uses TRBV5-1 and TRBJ1-1, with TRBD1 identical over 8 bases. CDR3 length: 14 residues. J gave up 4 bases and V 4 bases, and 6 bases lay outside the gene matches. Germline assignment: CDR1 SGHRS and CDR2 YFSETQ. The CDR3 DNA reads as TGCGCCAGCAGCGGACAGGGAACGGGCACTGAAGCTTTCTTT. Amino acids: CASSGQGTGTEAFF.

This clone was picked up one time. The chain couples TRBV9 to TRBJ2-2, with a possible D match to TRBD1 (5 bases). Germline loops: CDR1 SGDLS, CDR2 YYNGEE. The CDR3 length is 16 residues. Trimming removed 4 bases from V and 0 bases from J, with 13 bases in between. The CDR3 DNA reads as TGTGCCAGCAGCCGAACGACAGTAGCGAACACCGGGGAGCTGTTTTTT. Amino acid sequence: CASSRTTVANTGELFF.

This clone appeared a few times. This chain connects TRBV11-2 to TRBJ2-2, with D perhaps TRBD2 (5 bases). V was shortened by 1 base and J by 4 bases, with 7 bases between the two germline ends. The germline gives CDR1 SGHAT, CDR2 FQNNGV. The CDR3 is made up of 14 amino acids. Written as DNA, the CDR3 is TGTGCCAGCAGCTTAGGGGCGGGCACCGGGGAGCTGTTTTTT. This gives the protein CASSLGAGTGELFF.

This clone was seen a single time. V is TRBV18 and J is TRBJ2-3; D gene uncertain. Trimming removed 5 bases from V and 2 bases from J, with 8 bases in between. The germline V gene encodes CDR1 KGHSH and CDR2 LQKENI. The CDR3 has 13 residues. For the CDR3, the DNA is TGTGCCAGCTCAGACGGACCCACAGATACGCAGTATTTT. This sequence encodes CASSDGPTDTQYF.

With respect to this clone: This could be a read error, since a much larger clone is one nucleotide away. Lacking the conserved final phenylalanine or tryptophan, this CDR3 likely reflects a read error. The chain joins TRBV29-1 to TRBJ2-2; 10 bases line up with TRBD1. The CDR3 covers 14 residues. Looked up from germline, CDR1 is SQVTM and CDR2 is ANQGSEA. Trimming took 6 bases from V and 4 from J; bases not matched to a gene: 5. In DNA, the CDR3 is TGCAGCGTCCGACAGGGGGCGACCACCGGGGAGCTGTTTTTG. Its translation is CSVRQGATTGELFL.

V gene TRBV7-2 combines with J gene TRBJ1-1, with a tentative D call TRBD1 (6 bases). V lost 1 base, J lost 3 bases, and 12 bases lay in between. The CDR3 totals 15 residues. Germline CDR1 reads SGHTA; CDR2 reads FQGNSA. In DNA, the CDR3 is TGTGCCAGCAGCTTAGAACGGGGGGCGTACACTGAAGCTTTCTTT. Amino acids: CASSLERGAYTEAFF.

J is TRBJ1-1 and V is TRBV7-3; D may be TRBD1 (6 bases). Germline-derived CDR1 and CDR2 are SGHTA and FQGTGA. V lost 5 bases and J lost 7, with 17 bases in between. This CDR3 contains 14 residues. CDR3 loop: CASSPLGGPSEAFF. The CDR3 nucleotides are TGTGCCAGCAGCCCTCTGGGGGGGCCGAGTGAAGCTTTCTTT.

V and J are TRBV5-1 and TRBJ1-3, with a tentative D call TRBD1 (5 bases). The CDR3 has 16 amino acids. The germline CDR1 and CDR2 sequences are SGHRS and YFSETQ. The ends were cut back, 4 bases at V and 4 bases at J, with 18 bases in the middle. The CDR3 region has the DNA TGCGCCAGCAGCCCGCGTCCGGGGACGGTCGGAAACACCATATATTTT. Amino acids: CASSPRPGTVGNTIYF.

J is TRBJ1-4 and V is TRBV2, with a tentative D call TRBD1 (5 bases). The germline V gene encodes CDR1 SNHLY and CDR2 FYNNEI. The CDR3 sequence is 15 residues long. V lost 7 bases and J lost 11, with 23 bases in between. CDR3 protein: CASIGRVEFRWKLFF. The DNA of the CDR3 is TGTGCCAGCATCGGCAGGGTTGAATTTAGGTGGAAACTGTTTTTT.

This clone has just a few counts. As DNA, the CDR3 is TGTGCCAGCAGTTCCCCCGAGGGGGAATGGGAGACCCAGTACTTC. Translated, it gives CASSSPEGEWETQYF. This chain uses TRBV28 with TRBJ2-5; weak D call: TRBD1 (6 bases). The CDR3 covers 15 residues. Deletions cut 4 bases from V and 5 bases from J, with 17 bases between. The germline gives CDR1 MDHEN, CDR2 SYDVKM.

J is TRBJ1-3 and V is TRBV6-6; weak D call: TRBD1 (6 bases). There are 15 residues in the CDR3. Germline V gene lookup returns CDR1 MNHNY and CDR2 SVGAGI (reference sequence). Trimming pared 6 bases from V and 6 bases from J, leaving 18 bases between. The CDR3 loop reads CASRKNLGGSNTIYF. The DNA of the CDR3 is TGTGCCAGCAGAAAAAACCTTGGGGGCTCAAACACCATATATTTT.

This clone was observed a single time. This chain connects TRBV5-1 to TRBJ2-7; the D is unclear. Deletions cut 3 bases from V and 4 bases from J, with 11 bases between. Per the germline V gene, CDR1 is SGHRS and CDR2 is YFSETQ. This CDR3 spans 13 amino acids. CDR3 in amino acids: CASSSGPQYEQYF. CDR3 nucleotides: TGCGCCAGCAGCTCCGGGCCACAGTACGAGCAGTACTTC.

With regard to this clone: This same CDR3 is encoded by further DNA sequences in the sample. This chain uses TRBV5-1 with TRBJ1-4; weak D call: TRBD1 (6 bases). With 0 bases removed from V and 3 bases from J, the gap between germline ends came to 9 bases. The CDR3 is 15 amino acids. Germline lookup yields CDR1 SGHRS and CDR2 YFSETQ. The CDR3 DNA reads TGCGCCAGCAGCTTGGAAAGGGGGGCTAATGAAAAACTGTTTTTT. Translation: CASSLERGANEKLFF.

The rearrangement joins TRBV5-6 to TRBJ1-2; tentative D call: TRBD1 (6 bases). Germline V gives CDR1 SGHDT, CDR2 YYEEEE. The CDR3 totals 15 residues. With 1 base removed from V and 4 bases from J, the gap between germline ends came to 14 bases. In DNA form, the CDR3 reads TGTGCCAGCAGCTTGTACAGGGTACTAGGCTATGGCTACACCTTC. As protein: CASSLYRVLGYGYTF.

V and J are TRBV28 and TRBJ2-2, with 7 bases aligning to TRBD2. The CDR3 loop spans 13 amino acids. The germline V gene has CDR1 MDHEN and CDR2 SYDVKM. Losses at the gene ends were 6 bases for V and 6 bases for J; bases not matched to a gene: 4. CDR3 region: CASRWGRAGELFF. The CDR3 nucleotides read TGTGCCAGCAGGTGGGGGAGGGCCGGGGAGCTGTTTTTT. Full variable domain (outside the CDR3, taken from reference TRBV28 and TRBJ2-2): DVKVTQSSRYLVKRTGEKVFLECVQDMDHENMFWYRQDPGLGLRLIYFSYDVKMKEKGDIPEGYSVSREKKERFSLILESASTNQTSMYLCASRWGRAGELFFGEGSRLTVL.

In its sample, this clone was seen a few times. This rearrangement joins TRBV28 to TRBJ2-7; TRBD2 might be the D (7 bases). The CDR3 extends over 13 amino acids. Germline V gene lookup returns CDR1 MDHEN and CDR2 SYDVKM. The V end lost 6 bases, the J end lost 2 bases, and 11 bases lay between the germline ends. The CDR3 protein is CASRLGGPYEQYF. The CDR3 bases are TGTGCCAGCAGGTTGGGGGGGCCCTACGAGCAGTACTTC.

CDR3 sequence reads: CATSRGGREYQPQHF. The DNA of the CDR3 is TGTGCCACCAGCAGAGGAGGGAGGGAATATCAGCCCCAGCATTTT. V usage is TRBV15 and J usage is TRBJ1-5; D gene ambiguous. Per germline, CDR1 LNHNV and CDR2 YYDKDF (reference sequence). Trimming took 1 base from V and 5 from J, leaving 12 bases between them. The CDR3 loop spans 15 amino acids. Filled out from reference TRBV15 and TRBJ1-5, the complete variable domain reads DAMVIQNPRYQVTQFGKPVTLSCSQTLNHNVMYWYQQKSSQAPKLLFHYYDKDFNNEADTPDNFQSRRPNTSFCFLDIRSPGLGDTAMYLCATSRGGREYQPQHFGDGTRLSIL.

This clone was detected a few times. The J gene is TRBJ1-5, the V gene TRBV19, with 8 bases matching TRBD1. The CDR3 runs to 17 residues. Germline V CDR1 and CDR2: LNHDA, SQIVND (reference sequence). V was pared by 8 bases and J by 0 bases, with 12 bases of the junction left unmatched. The DNA of the CDR3 is TGTGCCAGTCGAGCCTCCGGGACAGGTTATAGCAATCAGCCCCAGCATTTT. Protein: CASRASGTGYSNQPQHF.

This clone appeared a single time. This sample includes further DNA sequences coding for the same CDR3. This chain links TRBV7-3 with TRBJ2-5, with D maybe TRBD2 (6 bases). Germline V CDR1 and CDR2: SGHTA, FQGTGA. The CDR3 contains 13 residues. The germline V and J ends were trimmed by 2 bases and 2 bases, with 6 bases remaining between them. The CDR3 reads CASSLRGQETQYF. DNA of the CDR3: TGTGCCAGCAGCTTACGGGGGCAAGAGACCCAGTACTTC.

This chain uses TRBV7-8 with TRBJ2-7, with 10 nucleotides matching TRBD1. This CDR3 region has 16 residues. V dropped 4 bases and J dropped 5; count of bases not matched to a gene: 11. Germline CDR1 SGHVS, CDR2 FQNEAQ. In nucleotides, the CDR3 is TGTGCCAGCAGCTCCCCCCGGGACAGGGGAATACACGAGCAGTACTTC. It codes for CASSSPRDRGIHEQYF.